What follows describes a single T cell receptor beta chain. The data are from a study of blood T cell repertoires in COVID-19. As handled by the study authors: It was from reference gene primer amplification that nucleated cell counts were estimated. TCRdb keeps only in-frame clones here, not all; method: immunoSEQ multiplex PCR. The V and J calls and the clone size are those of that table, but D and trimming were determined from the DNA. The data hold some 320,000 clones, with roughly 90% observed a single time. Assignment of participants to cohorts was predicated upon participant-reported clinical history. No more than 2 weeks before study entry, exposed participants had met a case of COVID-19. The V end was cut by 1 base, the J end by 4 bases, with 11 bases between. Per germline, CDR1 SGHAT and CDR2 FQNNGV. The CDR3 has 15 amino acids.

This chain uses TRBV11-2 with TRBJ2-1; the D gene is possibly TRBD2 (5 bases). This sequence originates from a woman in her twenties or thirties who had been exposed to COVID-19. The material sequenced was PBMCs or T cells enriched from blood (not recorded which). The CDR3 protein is CASSLGTATYNEQFF. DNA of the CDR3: TGTGCCAGCAGCTTAGGGACTGCTACGTACAATGAGCAGTTCTTC.